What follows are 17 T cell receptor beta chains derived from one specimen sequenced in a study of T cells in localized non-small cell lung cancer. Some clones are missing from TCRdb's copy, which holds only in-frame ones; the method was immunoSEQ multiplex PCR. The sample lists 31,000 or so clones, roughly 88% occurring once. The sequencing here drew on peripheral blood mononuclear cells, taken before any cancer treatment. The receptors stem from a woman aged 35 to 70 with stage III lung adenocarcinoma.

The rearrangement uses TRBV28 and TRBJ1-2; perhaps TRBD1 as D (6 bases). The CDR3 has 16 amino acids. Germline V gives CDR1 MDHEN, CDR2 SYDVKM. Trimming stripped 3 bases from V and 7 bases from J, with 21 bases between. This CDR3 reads CASSFTPGQPWGGYTF. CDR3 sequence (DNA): TGTGCCAGCAGTTTCACTCCGGGACAACCTTGGGGTGGCTACACCTTC.

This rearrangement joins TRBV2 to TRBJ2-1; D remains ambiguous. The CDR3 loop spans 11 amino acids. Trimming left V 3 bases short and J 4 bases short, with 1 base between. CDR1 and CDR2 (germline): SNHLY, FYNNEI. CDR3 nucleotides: TGTGCCAGCAGTGAGTACAATGAGCAGTTCTTC. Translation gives CASSEYNEQFF.

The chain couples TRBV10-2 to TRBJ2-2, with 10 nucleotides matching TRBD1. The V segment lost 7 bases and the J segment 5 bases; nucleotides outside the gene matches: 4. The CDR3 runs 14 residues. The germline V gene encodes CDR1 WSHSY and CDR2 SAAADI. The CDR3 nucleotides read TGCGCCAGCACCGGGACAGGGGTAACCGGGGAGCTGTTTTTT. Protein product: CASTGTGVTGELFF.

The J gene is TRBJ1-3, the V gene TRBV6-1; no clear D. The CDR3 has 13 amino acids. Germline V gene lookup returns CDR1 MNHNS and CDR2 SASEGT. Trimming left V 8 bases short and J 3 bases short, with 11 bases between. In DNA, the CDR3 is TGTGCCAGCCTCTACGCGGTTGGAAACACCATATATTTT. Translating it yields CASLYAVGNTIYF.

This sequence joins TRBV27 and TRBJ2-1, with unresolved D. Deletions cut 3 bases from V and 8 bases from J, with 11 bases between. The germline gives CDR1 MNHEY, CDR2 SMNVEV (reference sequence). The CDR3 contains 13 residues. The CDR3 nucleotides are TGTGCCAGCAGTTTTGGGGTAGGGTATGAGCAGTTCTTC. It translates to CASSFGVGYEQFF.

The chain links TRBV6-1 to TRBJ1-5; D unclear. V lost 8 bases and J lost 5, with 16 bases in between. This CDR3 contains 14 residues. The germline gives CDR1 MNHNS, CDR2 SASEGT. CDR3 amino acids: CASVLSQRDQPQHF. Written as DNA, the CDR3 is TGTGCCAGCGTGTTGTCCCAGCGGGATCAGCCCCAGCATTTT.

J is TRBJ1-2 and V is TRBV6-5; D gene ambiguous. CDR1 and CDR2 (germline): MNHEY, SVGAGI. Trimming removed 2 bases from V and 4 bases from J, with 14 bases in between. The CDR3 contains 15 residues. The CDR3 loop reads CASSYGGPRSYGYTF. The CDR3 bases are TGTGCCAGCAGTTACGGAGGGCCTCGGAGCTATGGCTACACCTTC.

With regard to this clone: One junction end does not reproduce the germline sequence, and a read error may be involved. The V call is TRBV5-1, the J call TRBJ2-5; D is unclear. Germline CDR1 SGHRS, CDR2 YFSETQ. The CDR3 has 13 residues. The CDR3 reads CASSLEGIGTQYF. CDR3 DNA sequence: TGCGCCAGCAGTTTGGAAGGGATCGGGACCCAGTACTTC.

The CDR3 bases are TGTGCCAGCAGCCCAAGCTCCTACGAGCAGTACTTC. As protein: CASSPSSYEQYF. V and J are TRBV7-9 and TRBJ2-7; no clear D. CDR3 size: 12 residues. V was cut by 5 bases and J by 0 bases, with 5 bases left in between. Germline V gene data show CDR1 as SEHNR and CDR2 as FQNEAQ (reference sequence).

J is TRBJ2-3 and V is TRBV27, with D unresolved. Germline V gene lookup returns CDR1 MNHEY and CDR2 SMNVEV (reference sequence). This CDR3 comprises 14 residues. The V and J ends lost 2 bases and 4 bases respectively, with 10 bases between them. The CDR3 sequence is CASSLGESADTQYF. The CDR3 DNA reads TGTGCCAGCAGTTTAGGGGAATCCGCAGATACGCAGTATTTT.

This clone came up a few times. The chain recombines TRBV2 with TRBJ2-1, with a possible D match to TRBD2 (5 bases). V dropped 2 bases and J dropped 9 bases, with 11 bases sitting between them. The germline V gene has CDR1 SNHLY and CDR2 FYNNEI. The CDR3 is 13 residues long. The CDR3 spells CASSETPRGEQFF. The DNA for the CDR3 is TGTGCCAGCAGTGAAACACCCCGGGGTGAGCAGTTCTTC.

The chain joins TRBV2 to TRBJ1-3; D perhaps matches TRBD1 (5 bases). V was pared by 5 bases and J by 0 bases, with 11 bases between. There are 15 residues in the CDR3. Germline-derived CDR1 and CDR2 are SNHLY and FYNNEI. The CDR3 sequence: CASSRDGNSGNTIYF. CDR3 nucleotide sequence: TGTGCCAGCAGTCGGGACGGGAACTCTGGAAACACCATATATTTT. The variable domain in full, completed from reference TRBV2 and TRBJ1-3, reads EPEVTQTPSHQVTQMGQEVILRCVPISNHLYFYWYRQILGQKVEFLVSFYNNEISEKSEIFDDQFSVERPDGSNFTLKIRSTKLEDSAMYFCASSRDGNSGNTIYFGEGSWLTVV.

The CDR3 DNA reads TGTGCCAGCAGCTTAGGTCGGCAGGGGGCGCCCGGGGAGCTGTTTTTT. This gives the protein CASSLGRQGAPGELFF. The chain joins TRBV11-1 to TRBJ2-2; TRBD1 matches 8 bases. The V segment lost 1 base and the J segment 6 bases; nucleotides outside the gene matches: 7. The CDR3 consists of 16 residues. CDR1 SGHAT and CDR2 FQDESV come from the germline V gene (reference sequence).

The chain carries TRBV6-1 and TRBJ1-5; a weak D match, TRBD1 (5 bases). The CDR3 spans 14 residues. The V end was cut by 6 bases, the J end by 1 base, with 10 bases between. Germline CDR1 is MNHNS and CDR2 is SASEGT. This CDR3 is CASSQGGSNQPQHF. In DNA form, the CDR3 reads TGTGCCAGCAGCCAGGGTGGGAGCAATCAGCCCCAGCATTTT.

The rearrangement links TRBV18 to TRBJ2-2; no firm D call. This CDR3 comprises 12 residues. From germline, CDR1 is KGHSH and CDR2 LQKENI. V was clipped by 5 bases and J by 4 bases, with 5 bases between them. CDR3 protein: CASSSSTGELFF. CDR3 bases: TGTGCCAGCTCAAGCAGCACCGGGGAGCTGTTTTTT.

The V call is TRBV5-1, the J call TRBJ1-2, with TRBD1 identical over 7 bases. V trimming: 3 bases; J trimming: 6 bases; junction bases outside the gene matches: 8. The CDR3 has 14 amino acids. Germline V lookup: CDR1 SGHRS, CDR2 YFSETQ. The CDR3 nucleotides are TGCGCCAGCAGCTGGACAGGCCCTAGGGATGGCTACACCTTC. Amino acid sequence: CASSWTGPRDGYTF.

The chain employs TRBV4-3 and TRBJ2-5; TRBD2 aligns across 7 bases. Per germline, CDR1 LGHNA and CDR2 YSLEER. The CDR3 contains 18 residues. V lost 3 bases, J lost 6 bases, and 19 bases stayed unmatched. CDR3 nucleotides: TGCGCCAGCAGCCATCTCCCCCTCCCCACCCGGGAGGAGCAGACCCAGTACTTC. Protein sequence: CASSHLPLPTREEQTQYF.